A selection of T cell receptor beta chains follows, all from one sample in a study of response to subunit inactivated influenza vaccine. Using its own MiXCR run on the RT-PCR reads, TCRdb lists one record per CDR3 protein. Of 500,000 to 550,000 distinct CDR3 sequences listed, under 25% are singletons. The data also belong to a second study, concerning T cells expressing NK-cell markers.

Material: CD4+ T cells sorted from PBMCs, obtained roughly 13 days after vaccination. These receptors were collected from a man between 45 and 60 years old who received an inactivated influenza vaccine. CDR3s include the opening cysteine and the closing phenylalanine or tryptophan. The D gene is left open where the match is weak. Clone size is not always given. Where it is, it says once, few, many or a class for expanded clones.

>TRBV29-1|NA|NA|TRBJ2-7
TGCAGCGCCCTGACTAGTGTCTACGAGCAGTACTTC
CSALTSVYEQYF
>TRBV4-1|NA|TRBD2|TRBJ2-6
TGCGCCAGCAGCCAAGGGGATAGCGGGACTACGGCCTCTGGGGCCAACGTCCTGACTTTC
CASSQGDSGTTASGANVLTF
>TRBV6-6|NA|NA|TRBJ2-3
TGTGCCACCACACCAGGGGGGGAGTTGACGCAGTATTTT
CATTPGGELTQYF
>TRBV29-1|many|NA|TRBJ2-7
TGCAGCGTTATCTATCGGGGGATTTACGAGCAGTACTTC
CSVIYRGIYEQYF
>TRBV29-1|NA|TRBD1|TRBJ1-2
TGCAGCGTTGACAAACAGGGGGGCCCTTCGGGTGGCTACACCTTC
CSVDKQGGPSGGYTF
>TRBV10-3|NA|NA|TRBJ1-6
TGTGCCGCCAAGACCGGGGATTCACCCCTCCACTTT
CAAKTGDSPLHF
>TRBV7-2|few|NA|TRBJ1-5
TGTGCCAGCAGCTCGACAGATTCTTATCAGCCCCAGCATTTT
CASSSTDSYQPQHF
>TRBV6-5|NA|TRBD2|TRBJ2-1
TGTGCCAGCAGTTCCAGCGGGAGGCTCCGGGACAATGAGCAGTTCTTC
CASSSSGRLRDNEQFF
>TRBV7-2|few|TRBD1|TRBJ1-6
TGTGCCAGCAGCTTAGCCGTACAGGGGGCTTCACCCCTCCACTTT
CASSLAVQGASPLHF
>TRBV12-3/TRBV12-4|few|TRBD1|TRBJ2-5
TGTGCCAGCAGTTCCCGGACAGGACAAGAGACCCAGTACTTC
CASSSRTGQETQYF
>TRBV20-1|NA|TRBD1|TRBJ2-7
TGCAGTGCTAGAGGTGCGGGGAGGGACAGGGCCTACGAGCAGTACTTC
CSARGAGRDRAYEQYF
>TRBV7-2|NA|TRBD2|TRBJ2-1
TGTGCCAGCAGCCAGAGTGCTCTAGCGGGGAATGAGCAGTTCTTC
CASSQSALAGNEQFF
>TRBV5-6|NA|NA|TRBJ2-7
TGTGCCAGCAGCAAACTCGGGGTGTCCTACGAGCAGTACTTC
CASSKLGVSYEQYF
>TRBV7-6|few|NA|TRBJ2-5
TGTGCCAGCAGCCCTATAGAAGAGACCCAGTACTTC
CASSPIEETQYF
>TRBV7-9|few|NA|TRBJ2-1
TGTGCCAGCAGCTTCGAAAACCTGGCTACCTACAATGAGCAGTTCTTC
CASSFENLATYNEQFF
>TRBV24-1|once|TRBD2|TRBJ2-3
TGTGCCACCAGTGATTTTACTAGCGGTGGGGATACGCAGTATTTT
CATSDFTSGGDTQYF
>TRBV10-3|NA|NA|TRBJ2-1
TGTGCCATCAGTGAGGGAGGGGCCTTTACGAGCTCCTACAATGAGCAGTTCTTC
CAISEGGAFTSSYNEQFF
>TRBV5-1|few|NA|TRBJ1-4
TGCGCCAGCAGCTTGGACCCCCAAGGTCTGGCTAATGAAAAACTGTTTTTT
CASSLDPQGLANEKLFF
>TRBV20-1|NA|NA|TRBJ1-2
TGCAGTGCTAGAGGACTGAAGGGGGGTGTACAATATGGCTACACCTTC
CSARGLKGGVQYGYTF
>TRBV18|few|TRBD2|TRBJ2-1
TGTGCCAGCTCACGCGAGCGGGAGGCCCGGGGATTCTTC
CASSREREARGFF
>TRBV28|NA|NA|TRBJ1-2
TGTGCCAGCAGTACAGACTATGGCTACACCTTC
CASSTDYGYTF
>TRBV4-2|few|NA|TRBJ1-3
TGTGCCAGCAGCCAAGAAGGGGGAAACACCATATATTTT
CASSQEGGNTIYF
>TRBV11-1|many|NA|TRBJ2-3
TGTGCCAGCAGCAAATCCCGGGGCCCGAGTCCCCGCACAGATACGCAGTATTTT
CASSKSRGPSPRTDTQYF
>TRBV4-3|few|TRBD1|TRBJ2-7
TGCGCCAGCAGCCAAGATCGGGAACAGGGGCGATACGAGCAGTACTTC
CASSQDREQGRYEQYF
>TRBV4-2|few|NA|TRBJ1-3
TGTGCCAGCAGCCAAAGGGGGGGGGACCTTTTGGGAAACACCATATATTTT
CASSQRGGDLLGNTIYF
>TRBV5-8|few|NA|TRBJ2-1
TGTGCCAGCAGCTTGGGACAGGTGACCTACAATGAGCAGTTCTTC
CASSLGQVTYNEQFF
>TRBV12-3/TRBV12-4|few|TRBD2|TRBJ2-2
TGTGCCAGCAGTTTAGGTAGCGGGAGAGTAACCGGGGAGCTGTTTTTT
CASSLGSGRVTGELFF
>TRBV6-2/TRBV6-3|NA|NA|TRBJ2-3
TGTGCCAGCAGTTACTCGGTAACTAGCACAGATACGCAGTATTTT
CASSYSVTSTDTQYF
>TRBV7-2|NA|TRBD1|TRBJ2-5
TGTGCCAGCAGCCTGGGACGACAGGGTTTAGAGACCCAGTACTTC
CASSLGRQGLETQYF
>TRBV4-2|few|TRBD2|TRBJ2-7
TGTGCCAGCAGCCAGAAGACTAGCGGGGGACCCCCCTCCTACGAGCAGTACTTC
CASSQKTSGGPPSYEQYF
>TRBV5-6|NA|TRBD1|TRBJ2-7
TGTGCCAGCAGCGTTAGGGACAGCTCCTACGAGCAGTACTTC
CASSVRDSSYEQYF
>TRBV7-2|few|NA|TRBJ1-6
TGTGCCAGCAGCTTAGTCGGAGGGGGGAATAATTCACCCCTCCACTTT
CASSLVGGGNNSPLHF
>TRBV14|NA|NA|TRBJ1-1
TGTGCCAGCAGCCATCTTCCCCCTGAAGCTTTCTTT
CASSHLPPEAFF
>TRBV28|few|TRBD1|TRBJ1-4
TGTGCCAGCAGCCGCCCGACAGGGACGGAGAGGGGAAAACTGTTTTTT
CASSRPTGTERGKLFF
>TRBV20-1|many|NA|TRBJ2-6
TGCAGTGCTAGAGGGGGCTCTGGGGCCAACGTCCTGACTTTC
CSARGGSGANVLTF
>TRBV10-3|NA|NA|TRBJ2-1
TGTGCCATCAGTGTATTCCCCAGGGGAGGGCCGCGGAATGAGCAGTTCTTC
CAISVFPRGGPRNEQFF
>TRBV24-1|NA|NA|TRBJ2-2
TGTGCCACCAGTGAACCGGGAAGGGTGTTTTTT
CATSEPGRVFF
>TRBV6-2/TRBV6-3|NA|NA|TRBJ1-1
TGTGCCAGCAGCCTGGAGGGAGAGATAAACACTGAAGCTTTCTTT
CASSLEGEINTEAFF
>TRBV6-1|NA|NA|TRBJ2-4
TGTGCCAGCACCCCACCAGGGCTAGCCAAAAACATTCAGTACTTC
CASTPPGLAKNIQYF
>TRBV6-2/TRBV6-3|few|NA|TRBJ1-5
TGTGCCACGATTCAGTGGCCCCAGCATTTT
CATIQWPQHF
>TRBV12-3/TRBV12-4|NA|NA|TRBJ2-3
TGTGCCAGCAGTTCCGGAGGGTTGAGTCTCGGGGATACGCAGTATTTT
CASSSGGLSLGDTQYF